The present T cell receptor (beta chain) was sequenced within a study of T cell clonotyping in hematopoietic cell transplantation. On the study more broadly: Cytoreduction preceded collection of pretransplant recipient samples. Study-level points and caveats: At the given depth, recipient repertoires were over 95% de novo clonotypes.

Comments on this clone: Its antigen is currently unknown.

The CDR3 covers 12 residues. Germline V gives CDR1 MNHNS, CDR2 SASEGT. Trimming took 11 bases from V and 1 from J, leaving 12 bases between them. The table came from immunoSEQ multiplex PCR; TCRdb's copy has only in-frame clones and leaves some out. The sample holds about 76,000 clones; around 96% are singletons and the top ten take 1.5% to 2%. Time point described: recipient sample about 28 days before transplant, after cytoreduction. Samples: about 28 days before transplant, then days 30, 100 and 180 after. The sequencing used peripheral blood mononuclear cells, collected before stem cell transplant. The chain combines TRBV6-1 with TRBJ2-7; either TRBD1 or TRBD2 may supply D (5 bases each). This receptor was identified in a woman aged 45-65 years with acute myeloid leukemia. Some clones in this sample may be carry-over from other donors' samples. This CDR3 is CAWGTDSYEQYF. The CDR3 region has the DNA TGTGCCTGGGGGACGGATTCCTACGAGCAGTACTTC.